The following is a T cell receptor (beta chain) sequence with its context. V dropped 7 bases and J dropped 3; count of bases not matched to a gene: 6. The CDR3 is 14 residues long. CDR1 and CDR2 (germline): MNHNY, SVGAGI (reference sequence). This entry comes from a study of blood T cell repertoires in COVID-19. Across the study: Both acute and convalescent COVID-19 samples were obtained from the United States, Italy and Spain. In each case, the material was cDNA or gDNA derived from T cells, B-cell-depleted T cells, or PBMCs.

Clones were sequenced by immunoSEQ multiplex PCR, and TCRdb holds only the in-frame ones, with some missing. The table includes under 300,000 clones, approximately 91% detected once. Participants came from under 30 US areas, aged about 18 to 95 years. Donors were grouped by their self-reported clinical history. V and J are TRBV6-6 and TRBJ1-5; 7 bases align to TRBD1. Sequencing used PBMCs or T cells enriched from blood (not recorded which). The source of this sequence is a human donor in a cohort exposed to, infected with or recovered from COVID-19 (not recorded which). The donor label of this sample is uncertain. The CDR3 region is CASNLDRDNQPQHF. DNA of the CDR3: TGTGCCAGCAATTTAGACAGGGACAATCAGCCCCAGCATTTT.